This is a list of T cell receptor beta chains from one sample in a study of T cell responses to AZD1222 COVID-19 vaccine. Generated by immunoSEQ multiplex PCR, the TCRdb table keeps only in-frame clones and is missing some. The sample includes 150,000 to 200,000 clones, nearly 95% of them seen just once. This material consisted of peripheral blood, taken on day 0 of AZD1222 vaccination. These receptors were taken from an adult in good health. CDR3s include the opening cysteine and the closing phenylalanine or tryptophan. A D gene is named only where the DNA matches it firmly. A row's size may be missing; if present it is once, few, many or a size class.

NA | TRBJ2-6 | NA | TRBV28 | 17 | TGTGCCAGCAGTTTAAGAGACGGGACCCCTGGGGCCAACGTCCTGACTTTC | CASSLRDGTPGANVLTF
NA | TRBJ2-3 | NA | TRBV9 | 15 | TGTGCCAGCAGCGTAGATCTAGCTTCCACAGATACGCAGTATTTT | CASSVDLASTDTQYF
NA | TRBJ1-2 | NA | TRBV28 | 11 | TGTGCCAGCAGTCCCTCGGATGGCTACACCTTC | CASSPSDGYTF
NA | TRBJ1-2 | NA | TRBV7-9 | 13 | TGTGCCAGCAGCCCCGACAGTAACTATGGCTACACCTTC | CASSPDSNYGYTF
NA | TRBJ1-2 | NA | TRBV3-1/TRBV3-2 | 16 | TGTGCCAGCAGCCTCTCTGAGGGGCGGGATAACTATGGCTACACCTTC | CASSLSEGRDNYGYTF
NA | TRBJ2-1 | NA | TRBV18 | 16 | TGTGCCAGCTCACCTCCCAGCAGGGGAGTCCACAATGAGCAGTTCTTC | CASSPPSRGVHNEQFF
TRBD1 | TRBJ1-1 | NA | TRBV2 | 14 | TGTGCCAGCAGTGGACGACAGGGGGCCACTGAAGCTTTCTTT | CASSGRQGATEAFF
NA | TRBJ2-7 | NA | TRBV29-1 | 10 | TGCAGCGCCCAGTCGGACGAGCAGTACTTC | CSAQSDEQYF
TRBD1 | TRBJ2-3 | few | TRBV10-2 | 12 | TGCGCCAGCCTAGAGGGGGCCCAAGCGCAGTATTTT | CASLEGAQAQYF
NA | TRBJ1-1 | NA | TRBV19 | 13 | TGTGCCAGTACCCTAGGACAGCGGACTGAAGCTTTCTTT | CASTLGQRTEAFF
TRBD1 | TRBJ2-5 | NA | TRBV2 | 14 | TGTGCCAGCACAGGACAGGGTATACAAGAGACCCAGTACTTC | CASTGQGIQETQYF
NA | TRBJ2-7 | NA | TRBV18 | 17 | TGTGCCAGCTCACCGGCAGGGGCCTACTTGAGCTCCTACGAGCAGTACTTC | CASSPAGAYLSSYEQYF
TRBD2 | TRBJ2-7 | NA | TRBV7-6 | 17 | TGTGCCAGCAGCTTAGAGGCTGAAGGACTAGCCAAAGATGAGCAGTACTTC | CASSLEAEGLAKDEQYF
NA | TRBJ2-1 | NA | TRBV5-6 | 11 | TGTGCCAGCAGCTGGGATCAACGGCAGTTCTTC | CASSWDQRQFF
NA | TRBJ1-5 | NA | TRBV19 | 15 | TGTGCCAGTCAAACAGGATCAATTAGCAATCAGCCCCAGCATTTT | CASQTGSISNQPQHF
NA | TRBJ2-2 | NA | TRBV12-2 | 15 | TGTGCAAGTCGCTTAGAGGGCAGGGGGCTCGGGGAGCTGTTTTTT | CASRLEGRGLGELFF
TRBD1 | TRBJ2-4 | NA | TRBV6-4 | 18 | TGTGCCAGCAGTGACTCGAATATAGGGACAGAAGCCAAAAACATTCAGTACTTC | CASSDSNIGTEAKNIQYF
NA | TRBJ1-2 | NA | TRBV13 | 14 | TGTGCCAGCAGCTTAACTCGGGGCGCGTCTGGCTACACCTTC | CASSLTRGASGYTF
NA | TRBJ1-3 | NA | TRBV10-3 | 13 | TGTGCCATCAGTGAGTTGGGTGGAAACACCATATATTTT | CAISELGGNTIYF
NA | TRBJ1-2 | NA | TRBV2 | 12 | TGTGCCAGCAGTGATGGGGGCGGTGGCTACACCTTC | CASSDGGGGYTF
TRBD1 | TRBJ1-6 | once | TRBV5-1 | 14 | TGCGCCAGCAGCTTGGATCAGGACAGGACACCCCTCCACTTT | CASSLDQDRTPLHF
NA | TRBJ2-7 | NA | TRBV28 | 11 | TGTGCCAGCAAGAGACGCTACGAGCAGTACTTC | CASKRRYEQYF
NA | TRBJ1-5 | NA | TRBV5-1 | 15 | TGCGCCAGCAGCTTGTCCGGGCTAGGCAATCAGCCCCAGCATTTT | CASSLSGLGNQPQHF
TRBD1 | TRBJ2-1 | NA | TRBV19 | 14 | TGTGCCAGTAGTCTTCGACAGGGCCGCCCCGAGCAGTTCTTC | CASSLRQGRPEQFF
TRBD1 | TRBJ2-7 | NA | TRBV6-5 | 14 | TGTGCCATTTTCGGAGGGGACAGGGGGTACGAGCAGTACTTC | CAIFGGDRGYEQYF
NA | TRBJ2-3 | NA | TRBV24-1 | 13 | TGTGCCACCAGTACCCCACCCACAGATACGCAGTATTTT | CATSTPPTDTQYF
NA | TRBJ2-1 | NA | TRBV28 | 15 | TGTGCCACCCTTCTAACAGGGAGCTCCTACAATGAGCAGTTCTTC | CATLLTGSSYNEQFF
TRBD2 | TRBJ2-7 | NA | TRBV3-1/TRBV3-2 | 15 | TGTGCCAGCAGCCCGCTAGCGGGAGTCTCCTACGAGCAGTACTTC | CASSPLAGVSYEQYF
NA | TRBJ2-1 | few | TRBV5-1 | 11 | TGCGCCAGCAGCTTGAACAATGAGCAGTTCTTC | CASSLNNEQFF
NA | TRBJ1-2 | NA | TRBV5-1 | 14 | TGCGCCAGCCGGATGGCCTACTCATTCTATGGCTACACCTTC | CASRMAYSFYGYTF
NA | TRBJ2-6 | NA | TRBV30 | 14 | TGTGCCTCGCCGGGTCAGTCTGGGGCCAACGTCCTGACTTTC | CASPGQSGANVLTF
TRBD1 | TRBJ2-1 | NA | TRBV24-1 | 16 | TGTGCCACCAGTGACCCCGGGACAGGGGGCTGCAATGAGCAGTTCTTC | CATSDPGTGGCNEQFF
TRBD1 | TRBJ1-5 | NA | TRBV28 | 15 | TGTGCCAGCAGCCTGGGGGACAGGGGCAATCAGCCCCAGCATTTT | CASSLGDRGNQPQHF
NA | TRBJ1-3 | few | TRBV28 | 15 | TGTGCCAGCAGTGCCGCAGGGTACTCTGGAAACACCATATATTTT | CASSAAGYSGNTIYF
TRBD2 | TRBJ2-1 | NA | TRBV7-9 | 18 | TGTGCCAGCAGCCTTACTAGCGGGGGGGCTCGCTCCTACAATGAGCAGTTCTTC | CASSLTSGGARSYNEQFF
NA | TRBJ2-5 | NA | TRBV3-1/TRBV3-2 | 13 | TGTGCCAGCAGCCAGCCAGTCCAAGAGACCCAGTACTTC | CASSQPVQETQYF
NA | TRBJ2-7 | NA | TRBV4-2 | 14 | TGTGCCAGCAGCCCGGAGGGACTCTCCTACGAGCAGTACTTC | CASSPEGLSYEQYF
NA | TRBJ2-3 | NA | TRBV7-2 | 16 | TGTGCCAGCAGCTTATTCGGGCAGTCAAGCACAGATACGCAGTATTTT | CASSLFGQSSTDTQYF
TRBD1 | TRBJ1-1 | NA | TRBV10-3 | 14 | TGTGCCATCAGCCCTGACAGGGGTGAAGCTGAAGCTTTCTTT | CAISPDRGEAEAFF
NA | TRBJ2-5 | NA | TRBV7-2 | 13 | TGTGCCAGCAGCTTGACTGGTGGGGAGACCCAGTACTTC | CASSLTGGETQYF
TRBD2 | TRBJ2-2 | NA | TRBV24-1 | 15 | TGTGCCACCAGTGGTCGGGAGGCGGGGACCGGGGAGCTGTTTTTT | CATSGREAGTGELFF
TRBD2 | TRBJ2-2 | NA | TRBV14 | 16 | TGTGCCAGCAGCCAAGTTTCGCCTAGCGGGACCGGGGAGCTGTTTTTT | CASSQVSPSGTGELFF